The 26 T cell receptor beta chains below all came from one sample that was sequenced in a study of shared clonotypes between healthy human individuals. Data came from immunoSEQ multiplex PCR; TCRdb stores just in-frame clones and leaves some out. The sample carries fewer than 1.8 million clones, just under 99% recorded once. Sequenced sample: naive CD4+ T cells sorted from blood. The subset is: CD45RA+ positively selected. The receptors shown here come from a man aged 25 to 45 in good health.

The rearrangement links TRBV14 to TRBJ2-1; 7 nucleotides agree with TRBD1. Germline values: CDR1 SGHDN, CDR2 FVKESK. Unmatched junction bases numbered 9, after V lost 5 bases and J lost 2 bases. The CDR3 has 16 residues. CDR3 nucleotides: TGTGCCAGCAGCACAGACAGGGTCTCGCCCTACAATGAGCAGTTCTTC. It encodes CASSTDRVSPYNEQFF.

The V gene is TRBV10-3, the J gene TRBJ2-5, with a possible D match to TRBD2 (5 bases). V dropped 4 bases and J dropped 2 bases, with 11 bases sitting between them. This CDR3 is 14 amino acids long. Germline-derived CDR1 and CDR2 are ENHRY and SYGVKD. CDR3 loop: CAISGETTQETQYF. The DNA for the CDR3 is TGTGCCATCAGTGGGGAGACAACGCAAGAGACCCAGTACTTC.

The rearrangement links TRBV5-1 to TRBJ2-3; a possible D gene is TRBD1 (5 bases). V dropped 5 bases and J dropped 1 base, with 8 bases sitting between them. CDR3 length equals 13 residues. CDR1 is SGHRS and CDR2 is YFSETQ in the germline V gene. CDR3 amino acids: CASREQGTDTQYF. CDR3 sequence (DNA): TGCGCCAGCAGGGAACAGGGCACAGATACGCAGTATTTT.

This clone was seen just once. Other DNA sequences in this sample translate to the same CDR3. The chain carries TRBV11-2 and TRBJ2-7; the D is unclear. This CDR3 contains 12 residues. Germline CDR1 and CDR2: SGHAT and FQNNGV. Trimming took off 2 bases at V and 2 bases at J, with 4 bases between the two ends. CDR3 sequence: CASSLLPYEQYF. In DNA form, the CDR3 reads TGTGCCAGCAGCTTACTCCCCTACGAGCAGTACTTC.

Points on this clone: The same CDR3 is also encoded by other DNA sequences in this sample. This chain links TRBV15 with TRBJ2-7; TRBD2 matches 8 bases. CDR3 length: 16 amino acids. J lost 0 bases, V lost 2 bases, and 6 bases had no gene match. Germline CDR1 is LNHNV and CDR2 is YYDKDF (reference sequence). The CDR3, as DNA: TGTGCCACCAGCAGATTTACTAGCGGCTCCTCCTACGAGCAGTACTTC. It codes for CATSRFTSGSSYEQYF.

The V call is TRBV5-1, the J call TRBJ2-7; D is ambiguous. Trimming stripped 1 base from V and 3 bases from J, with 8 bases between. The CDR3 runs 13 residues. CDR1 SGHRS and CDR2 YFSETQ come from the germline V gene. CDR3 region: CASSLNSIYEQYF. The CDR3 DNA is TGCGCCAGCAGCTTGAACAGTATCTACGAGCAGTACTTC.

A remark on this clone: Other DNA sequences of this sample code for an identical CDR3. The chain carries TRBV2 and TRBJ1-5; 8 bases align to TRBD1. The V gene's germline CDR1 is SNHLY and CDR2 FYNNEI. V trimming: 6 bases; J trimming: 4 bases; junction bases outside the gene matches: 2. The CDR3 is 13 amino acids. CDR3 amino acids: CASSGQGNQPQHF. The CDR3 DNA follows: TGTGCCAGCAGCGGACAGGGTAATCAGCCCCAGCATTTT.

This rearrangement joins TRBV10-1 to TRBJ2-3, with 9 bases aligning to TRBD2. Trimming took 0 bases from V and 12 from J; bases not matched to a gene: 10. CDR1 is WNHNN and CDR2 is SYGVQD in the germline V gene (reference sequence). The CDR3 runs 15 residues. Here the CDR3 DNA reads TGCGCCAGCAGTGAGTCGAGGGCTAGCGGGAACCTTCAGTATTTT. Amino acids: CASSESRASGNLQYF.

The V call is TRBV25-1, the J call TRBJ2-2, with TRBD2 matching 7 bases. The V and J ends lost 2 bases and 5 bases, in that order; junction bases with no gene match: 8. This CDR3 has 16 residues. Germline V gene data show CDR1 as MGHDK and CDR2 as SYGVNS. The DNA of the CDR3 is TGTGCCAGCAGTGAAGCGGGAGATGTAGCGACCGGGGAGCTGTTTTTT. Protein: CASSEAGDVATGELFF.

The CDR3 loop is CASSLPGAGRYEQYF. The CDR3 DNA is TGTGCCAGCAGCCTTCCGGGAGCGGGACGGTACGAGCAGTACTTC. The chain recombines TRBV7-2 with TRBJ2-7; 7 bases agree with TRBD2. From germline, CDR1 is SGHTA and CDR2 FQGNSA. J lost 4 bases, V lost 5 bases, and 11 bases had no gene match. This CDR3 is 15 amino acids long.

For the CDR3, the DNA is TGCGCCAGCAGCTTGGGACAGGGCGGTTTAAGCGAGCAGTACTTC. This encodes CASSLGQGGLSEQYF. The rearrangement joins TRBV5-1 to TRBJ2-7, with 7 nucleotides matching TRBD1. The CDR3 runs to 15 residues. V gave up 0 bases and J gave up 6 bases; unmatched junction bases: 9. Germline CDR1 reads SGHRS; CDR2 reads YFSETQ.

In this sample, this clone turned up once. The chain combines TRBV7-3 with TRBJ2-2; D not certain. V dropped 4 bases and J dropped 0 bases, with 12 bases sitting between them. This CDR3 has 16 residues. The germline CDR1 and CDR2 sequences are SGHTA and FQGTGA. Here the CDR3 reads CASSSRTTPNTGELFF. The CDR3 nucleotides are TGTGCCAGCAGCTCCCGAACCACCCCGAACACCGGGGAGCTGTTTTTT.

V and J are TRBV7-9 and TRBJ1-1, with no clear D. Trimming stripped 5 bases from V and 3 bases from J, with 4 bases between. The CDR3 has 11 residues. Germline V gene sequence: CDR1 SEHNR, CDR2 FQNEAQ (reference sequence). This CDR3 is CASSAYTEAFF. The CDR3 DNA reads TGTGCCAGCAGCGCCTACACTGAAGCTTTCTTT.

The V call is TRBV2, the J call TRBJ2-7; D may be TRBD2 (6 bases). V shed 8 bases and J shed 3 bases, with 20 bases lying between them. The germline CDR1 and CDR2 sequences are SNHLY and FYNNEI. This CDR3 has 15 residues. CDR3 protein: CASRPPRDFHYEQYF. CDR3 DNA sequence: TGTGCCAGCCGACCGCCTCGGGACTTTCACTACGAGCAGTACTTC. Full variable domain (remainder filled in from reference TRBV2 and TRBJ2-7): EPEVTQTPSHQVTQMGQEVILRCVPISNHLYFYWYRQILGQKVEFLVSFYNNEISEKSEIFDDQFSVERPDGSNFTLKIRSTKLEDSAMYFCASRPPRDFHYEQYFGPGTRLTVT.

The chain carries TRBV19 and TRBJ2-3; the D gene is possibly TRBD2 (8 bases). This CDR3 has 18 amino acids. CDR1 and CDR2 from the germline V gene are LNHDA and SQIVND (reference sequence). The germline V and J ends were trimmed by 3 bases and 1 base, with 20 bases remaining between them. The CDR3, as DNA: TGTGCCAGTAGTATCGGGAGGGCCGCTCAGGGGGGCACAGATACGCAGTATTTT. Amino acid sequence: CASSIGRAAQGGTDTQYF. Drawing the rest from reference TRBV19 and TRBJ2-3, the complete variable domain is DGGITQSPKYLFRKEGQNVTLSCEQNLNHDAMYWYRQDPGQGLRLIYYSQIVNDFQKGDIAEGYSVSREKKESFPLTVTSAQKNPTAFYLCASSIGRAAQGGTDTQYFGPGTRLTVL.

This clone was seen just once. The gene calls are TRBV19 and TRBJ2-1; 8 nucleotides align to TRBD2. J lost 2 bases, V lost 4 bases, and 7 bases had no gene match. Germline V gene sequence: CDR1 LNHDA, CDR2 SQIVND (reference sequence). The CDR3 spans 16 residues. CDR3 in amino acids: CASSRLAGGTYNEQFF. The CDR3 DNA reads TGTGCCAGTAGTAGGCTAGCGGGTGGGACCTACAATGAGCAGTTCTTC.

This chain links TRBV18 with TRBJ2-7; weak D call: TRBD2 (6 bases). Looked up from germline, CDR1 is KGHSH and CDR2 is LQKENI. The V end lost 3 bases, the J end lost 6 bases, and 15 bases lay between the germline ends. The CDR3 consists of 14 residues. The CDR3 DNA sequence: TGTGCCAGCTCACCGAGGCGGGACGCCCTCGAGCAGTACTTC. The encoded protein is CASSPRRDALEQYF.

The chain recombines TRBV5-4 with TRBJ2-1, with D perhaps matching TRBD1 (6 bases). CDR1 is SGHNT, CDR2 YYREEE, per germline (reference sequence). Trimming left V 2 bases short and J 7 bases short, with 13 bases between. CDR3 length: 14 amino acids. The CDR3 coding sequence is TGTGCCAGCAGCTTCGGGCGCCAGGGGAATGAGCAGTTCTTC. Amino acids: CASSFGRQGNEQFF.

The chain employs TRBV13 and TRBJ2-7, with 7 bases aligning to TRBD1. The CDR3 runs 14 residues. Germline lookup yields CDR1 PRHDT and CDR2 FYEKMQ (reference sequence). The V gene end was trimmed by 4 bases and the J gene end by 0 bases; junction bases not matched to a gene: 3. This chain's CDR3 is CASSYRDSSYEQYF. CDR3 nucleotide sequence: TGTGCCAGCAGCTACCGGGACAGCTCCTACGAGCAGTACTTC.

V is TRBV2 and J is TRBJ1-5; TRBD1 is a possible D gene (5 bases). The germline V and J ends were trimmed by 2 bases and 15 bases, with 14 bases remaining between them. Germline assignment: CDR1 SNHLY and CDR2 FYNNEI. This CDR3 is built from 12 residues. The CDR3 sequence: CASSERDGFTHF. The CDR3 nucleotides read TGTGCCAGCAGTGAACGGGACGGTTTTACGCATTTT.

The V and J genes are TRBV2 and TRBJ2-1; 10 nucleotides align to TRBD2. The CDR3 loop spans 15 amino acids. Germline CDR1 and CDR2: SNHLY and FYNNEI. J gave up 7 bases and V 7 bases, and 10 bases lay outside the gene matches. As DNA, the CDR3 is TGTGCCAGCACCGCCACTAGCGGGAAGGGGAATGAGCAGTTCTTC. Its protein product is CASTATSGKGNEQFF.

V is TRBV14 and J is TRBJ1-4, with D possibly being TRBD1 (5 bases). V was pared by 2 bases and J by 5 bases, with 9 bases between. The CDR3 has 14 residues. Germline V gives CDR1 SGHDN, CDR2 FVKESK. The CDR3 coding sequence is TGTGCCAGCAGCCAACAGGGCTCCAATGAAAAACTGTTTTTT. Protein: CASSQQGSNEKLFF.

The chain has TRBV7-2 and TRBJ1-1; D remains unclear. V lost 8 bases to trimming and J lost 1 base, with 11 bases between them. The germline gives CDR1 SGHTA, CDR2 FQGNSA. The CDR3 runs 13 residues. CDR3 protein: CASSRERNTEAFF. In DNA form, the CDR3 reads TGTGCCAGCTCCCGGGAACGGAACACTGAAGCTTTCTTT.

The chain employs TRBV5-4 and TRBJ2-7; D is perhaps TRBD1 or TRBD2 (5 bases each). CDR1 and CDR2 from the germline V gene are SGHNT and YYREEE (reference sequence). CDR3 length equals 18 residues. Deletions cut 3 bases from V and 2 bases from J, with 24 bases between. The CDR3, as DNA: TGTGCCAGCAGCTCGGCTACCGGGACCCAGACTGTCCCCTACGAGCAGTACTTC. Protein sequence: CASSSATGTQTVPYEQYF.

Of note for this clone: Other DNA sequences within the sample encode an identical CDR3. The CDR3 sequence: CASSVGAEPYEQYF. The DNA for the CDR3 is TGTGCCAGCAGCGTTGGGGCGGAACCCTACGAGCAGTACTTC. The rearrangement joins TRBV9 to TRBJ2-7, with D tentatively TRBD1 (5 bases). CDR1 SGDLS and CDR2 YYNGEE come from the germline V gene. The length of the CDR3 is 14 residues. V lost 2 bases to trimming and J lost 2 bases, with 11 bases between them.

The CDR3 is CASSLVPTGSYEQYF. The CDR3 coding sequence is TGCGCCAGCAGCTTGGTCCCGACAGGGTCCTACGAGCAGTACTTC. The chain combines TRBV5-1 with TRBJ2-7, with 7 bases that match TRBD1. The CDR3 runs to 15 residues. With V trimmed by 0 bases and J by 1 base, 4 bases remained unmatched. From germline, CDR1 is SGHRS and CDR2 YFSETQ.